This T cell receptor (beta chain) comes out of a study of regulatory T cells in long-lasting Graves disease. Whole-study context: The study enrolled newly diagnosed Graves' patients on antithyroid drugs under 3 months.

About this clonotype: Its target is not known.

Construction of TCR beta libraries relied on iRepertoire HTBI primers and on Arm-PCR targeting CDR3 regions. TCRdb recomputed calls from the multiplex PCR reads with MiXCR, one row per CDR3 protein. The data contain about 320,000 distinct CDR3 sequences, 15% to 20% of them singletons. Study observations and caveats: New patients shared some 970 public clonotypes, fewer than the 2,500 to 3,500 shared by persistent patients.

Time point denoted: newly diagnosed GD, antithyroid drugs for less than 3 months. RNA from PBMCs was the source of the TCR library. The source of the patients was an endocrinology department in Xi'an, China. This clonotype was sampled from a female donor with Graves disease. The source was peripheral blood mononuclear cells (PBMCs), collected at new diagnosis, from a patient treated with antithyroid drugs.

The CDR3 DNA follows: TGTGCCAGCAGCCGAATACTCCGGGACAGGGTGCTGGTGGATACGCAGTATTTT. It encodes CASSRILRDRVLVDTQYF. The chain couples TRBV5-5 to TRBJ2-3, with 9 positions matching TRBD1. The V gene end was trimmed by 4 bases and the J gene end by 6 bases; junction bases not matched to a gene: 18. Germline lookup yields CDR1 SGHKS and CDR2 YYEKEE (reference sequence). The CDR3 has 18 residues.